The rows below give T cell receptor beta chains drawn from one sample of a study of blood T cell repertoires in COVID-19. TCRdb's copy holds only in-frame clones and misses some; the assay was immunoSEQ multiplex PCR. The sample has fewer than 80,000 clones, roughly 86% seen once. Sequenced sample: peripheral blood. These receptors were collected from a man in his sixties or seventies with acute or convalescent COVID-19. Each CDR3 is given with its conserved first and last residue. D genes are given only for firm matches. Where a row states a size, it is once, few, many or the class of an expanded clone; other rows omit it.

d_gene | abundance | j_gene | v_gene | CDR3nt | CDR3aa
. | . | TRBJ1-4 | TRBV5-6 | TGTGCCAGCACCCGGCGGGGTCTCTCTCAAAATGAAAAACTGTTTTTT | CASTRRGLSQNEKLFF
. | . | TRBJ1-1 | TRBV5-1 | TGCGCCAGCAGCCCCGACAGCCTGAACACTGAAGCTTTCTTT | CASSPDSLNTEAFF
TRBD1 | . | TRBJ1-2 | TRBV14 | TGTGCCAGCAGCCCCGGGACAGGGAGCTACTATGGCTACACCTTC | CASSPGTGSYYGYTF
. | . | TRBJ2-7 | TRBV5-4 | TGTGCCAGCAGCCATCGGGGGTCTACCTACGAGCAGTACTTC | CASSHRGSTYEQYF
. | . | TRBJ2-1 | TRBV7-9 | TGTGCCAGCAGTTCCCCGCAGGTCTATGAGCAGTTCTTC | CASSSPQVYEQFF
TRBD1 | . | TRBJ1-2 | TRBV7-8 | TGTGCCAGCAGCTCTGAGACAGGGTATAATGGCTACACCTTC | CASSSETGYNGYTF
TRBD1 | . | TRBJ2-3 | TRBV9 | TGTGCCAGCGGTAGGGGGCGGACCACAGATACGCAGTATTTT | CASGRGRTTDTQYF
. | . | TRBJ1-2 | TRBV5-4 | TGTGCCAGCAGCTTGTTGACTGCCAACTATGGCTACACCTTC | CASSLLTANYGYTF
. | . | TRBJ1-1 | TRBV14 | TGTGCCAGCAGCCATCGAACCCCGGGATTCGGCACTGAAGCTTTCTTT | CASSHRTPGFGTEAFF
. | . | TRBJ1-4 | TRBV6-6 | TGTGCCAGCAGTTACACAGGGCTGGGTGAAAAACTGTTTTTT | CASSYTGLGEKLFF
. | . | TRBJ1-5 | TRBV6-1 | TGTGCCAGCAGTGAAATGGGGGGGCATGGTCAGCCCCAGCATTTT | CASSEMGGHGQPQHF
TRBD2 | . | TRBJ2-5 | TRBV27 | TGTGCCAGCAGCCCCGGACTAGCGGGAGAGACCCAGTACTTC | CASSPGLAGETQYF
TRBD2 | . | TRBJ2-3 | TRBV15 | TGTGCCACCAGCAGAGTGACTAGCGGCACAGATACGCAGTATTTT | CATSRVTSGTDTQYF
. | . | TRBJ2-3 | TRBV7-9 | TGTGCCAGCAGCTTAAACCCTTTTGGGGCCGGGCGAGATACGCAGTATTTT | CASSLNPFGAGRDTQYF
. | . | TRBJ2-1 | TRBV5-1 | TGCGCCAGCAGCTCACCTAGCGCCTACAATGAGCAGTTCTTC | CASSSPSAYNEQFF
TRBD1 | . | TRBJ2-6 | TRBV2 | TGTGCCAGCAGGTACAGGGGAAGGACTGGGGCCAACGTCCTGACTTTC | CASRYRGRTGANVLTF
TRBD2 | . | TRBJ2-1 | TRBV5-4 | TGTGCCAGCAGCTCCGGGACTAGTAACAATGAGCAGTTCTTC | CASSSGTSNNEQFF
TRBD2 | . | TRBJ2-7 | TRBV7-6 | TGTGCCAGCAGCCCCCGGACTAGCGCGATCTACGAGCAGTACTTC | CASSPRTSAIYEQYF
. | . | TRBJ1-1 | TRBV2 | TGTGCCAGCAGTGAAACGGTAAACACTGAAGCTTTCTTT | CASSETVNTEAFF
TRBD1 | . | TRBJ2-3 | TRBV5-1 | TGCGCCAGCAGCTTACAGGGGGGCCCCACAGATACGCAGTATTTT | CASSLQGGPTDTQYF
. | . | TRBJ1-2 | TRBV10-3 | TGTGCCATCAGTGAACCCGGGACAACCAGTAACTATGGCTACACCTTC | CAISEPGTTSNYGYTF
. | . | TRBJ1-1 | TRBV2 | TGTGCCACGTCGATGACAGCCCTGAACACTGAAGTTTTCTTT | CATSMTALNTEVFF
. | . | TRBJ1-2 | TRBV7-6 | TGTGCCAGCAGCTCCCCGTTTGGGCCAGGGAACCATAACTATGGCTACACCTTC | CASSSPFGPGNHNYGYTF
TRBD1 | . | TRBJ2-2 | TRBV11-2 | TGTGCCAGCAGCTTAGGGTTCCAGGGGGCGCCGTCCGGGGAGCTGTTTTTT | CASSLGFQGAPSGELFF
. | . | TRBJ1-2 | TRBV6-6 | TGTGCCAGCAGCTTAGACAGCTATGGCTACACCTTC | CASSLDSYGYTF
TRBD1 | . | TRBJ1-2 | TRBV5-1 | TGCGCCAGCAGCTTTGACAGGGGGAGTTATTCGGTCTACACCTTC | CASSFDRGSYSVYTF
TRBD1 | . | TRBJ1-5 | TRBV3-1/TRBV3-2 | TGTGCCAGCAGCCATGGAACCGGGACAGCAAATCAGCCCCAGCATTTT | CASSHGTGTANQPQHF
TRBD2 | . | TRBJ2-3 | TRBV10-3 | TGTGCCATCAGTGAGTCACTAGCGGGAGGGCATACAGATACGCAGTATTTT | CAISESLAGGHTDTQYF
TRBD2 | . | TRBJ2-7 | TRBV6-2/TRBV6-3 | TGTGCCAGCAGTTACGAGACATGGACTAGCGGGAGGGCCTGGGACGAGCAGTACTTC | CASSYETWTSGRAWDEQYF
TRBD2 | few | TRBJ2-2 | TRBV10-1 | TGCGCCAGACGAGGAACCCTAGCGGGTGTACGGGAGCTGTTTTTT | CARRGTLAGVRELFF
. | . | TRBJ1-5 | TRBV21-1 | TGTGCCAGCAGCAAAAAAGGGGACAGGGTTAAGTGCGACCTTCAAAGGGGCAATCAGCCCCAGCATTTT | CASSKKGDRVKCDLQRGNQPQHF
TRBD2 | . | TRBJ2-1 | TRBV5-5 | TGTGCCAGCAGCTTGGGAGGTAGCGGGTACAATGAGCAGTTCTTC | CASSLGGSGYNEQFF
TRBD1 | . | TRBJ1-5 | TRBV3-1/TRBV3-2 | TGTGCCAGCAGCCAGCAGGGGGCCAATCAGCCCCAGCATTTT | CASSQQGANQPQHF
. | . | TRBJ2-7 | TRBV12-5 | TGTGCTAGTGGTTTGACAGGGGGGGGCCGTTCGGACGAGCAGTACTTC | CASGLTGGGRSDEQYF
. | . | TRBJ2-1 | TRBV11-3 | TGTGCCAGCAGCCTCCGGGGTGAGCAGTTCTTC | CASSLRGEQFF
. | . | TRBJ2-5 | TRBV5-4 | TGTGCCAGCAGCTTTGGGAGACAAGAGACCCAGTACTTC | CASSFGRQETQYF
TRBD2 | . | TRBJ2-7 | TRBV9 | TGTGCCAGCAGCCCACTAGCGGGGGTGAACTCCTACGAGCAGTACTTC | CASSPLAGVNSYEQYF
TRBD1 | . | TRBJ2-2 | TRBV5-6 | TGTGCCAGCAGCTTCAGGGGGCAGACCGGGGAGCTGTTTTTT | CASSFRGQTGELFF
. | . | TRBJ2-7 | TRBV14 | TGTGCCAGCAGCCTCATCTCCTACGAGCAGTACTTC | CASSLISYEQYF